One sample yielded the 30 T cell receptor beta chains listed below, sequenced in a study of blood T cell repertoires in COVID-19. Sequenced by immunoSEQ multiplex PCR; TCRdb stores in-frame clones only, minus some. The table includes about 95,000 clones, roughly 80% detected once. Sequenced sample: peripheral blood. The receptors were gathered from an elderly man with active or convalescent COVID-19.

The CDR3: CASSQVRAPNTGELFF. CDR3 nucleotides: TGTGCCAGCAGCCAAGTGCGTGCCCCGAACACCGGGGAGCTGTTTTTT. This rearrangement joins TRBV3-1 (or the pseudogene TRBV3-2) to TRBJ2-2; D is ambiguous. The V gene lost 1 base and the J gene lost 0 bases, with 9 bases spanning the gap. Germline assignment: CDR1 LGHDT and CDR2 YNNKEL (reference sequence). This CDR3 spans 16 amino acids.

The chain carries TRBV7-9 and TRBJ1-2; 7 bases are shared with TRBD1. V lost 4 bases to trimming and J lost 3 bases; unmatched junction nucleotides: 8. The CDR3 has 15 residues. Germline CDR1 SEHNR, CDR2 FQNEAQ (reference sequence). The CDR3 DNA is TGTGCCAGCAGCTCCGGGACCGGGACAGACTATGGCTACACCTTC. As protein: CASSSGTGTDYGYTF.

This clone was recorded a few times. The J gene is TRBJ1-2, the V gene TRBV28; perhaps TRBD1 as D (5 bases). V was clipped by 6 bases and J by 0 bases, with 20 bases between them. The CDR3 extends over 17 amino acids. CDR1 MDHEN and CDR2 SYDVKM come from the germline V gene. CDR3 in DNA: TGTGCCAGCAGCGCACCGGGGGACGGACGGCCTAACTATGGCTACACCTTC. Its protein product is CASSAPGDGRPNYGYTF.

The chain employs TRBV2 and TRBJ2-2; 9 bases are a match to TRBD2. Germline V gene sequence: CDR1 SNHLY, CDR2 FYNNEI. The CDR3 is 14 residues long. Germline trimming cut 10 bases from V and 1 base from J; bases unmatched to any gene: 4. The CDR3: CATATSGNTGELFF. For the CDR3, the DNA is TGTGCCACCGCGACTAGCGGGAACACCGGGGAGCTGTTTTTT.

This chain links TRBV18 with TRBJ2-6; D possibly corresponds to TRBD1 (5 bases). The length of the CDR3 is 16 residues. Trimming removed 5 bases at V and 0 bases at J, with 11 bases between. Germline CDR1 and CDR2: KGHSH and LQKENI. CDR3 DNA: TGTGCCAGCTCAGGGTATGGGGCCTCTGGGGCCAACGTCCTGACTTTC. This sequence encodes CASSGYGASGANVLTF.

V is TRBV18 and J is TRBJ1-5, with D uncertain. Germline CDR1 KGHSH, CDR2 LQKENI. V lost 3 bases, J lost 6 bases, and 3 bases lay in between. The CDR3 is made up of 11 amino acids. The CDR3 spells CASSPLQPQHF. The CDR3 DNA reads as TGTGCCAGCTCACCCCTTCAGCCCCAGCATTTT.

On this clone itself: The same CDR3 is also encoded by other DNA sequences in this sample. The J gene is TRBJ2-1, the V gene TRBV5-1; 14 nucleotides agree with TRBD2. Trimming took 8 bases from V and 6 from J; bases not matched to a gene: 13. This CDR3 comprises 17 residues. CDR1 and CDR2 from the germline V gene are SGHRS and YFSETQ. Here the CDR3 reads CASSKLTSGGALNEQFF. The CDR3 nucleotides read TGCGCCAGTAGCAAACTGACTAGCGGGGGGGCCCTCAATGAGCAGTTCTTC. Variable domain in full (rest from reference TRBV5-1 and TRBJ2-1): KAGVTQTPRYLIKTRGQQVTLSCSPISGHRSVSWYQQTPGQGLQFLFEYFSETQRNKGNFPGRFSGRQFSNSRSEMNVSTLELGDSALYLCASSKLTSGGALNEQFFGPGTRLTVL.

This rearrangement joins TRBV5-1 to TRBJ1-1; 9 bases are a match to TRBD1. V lost 4 bases, J lost 2 bases, and 6 bases stayed unmatched. CDR1 is SGHRS and CDR2 is YFSETQ in the germline V gene. The CDR3 length is 15 residues. CDR3 in amino acids: CASSRDRVGNTEAFF. The CDR3 region has the DNA TGCGCCAGCAGCCGGGACAGGGTGGGAAACACTGAAGCTTTCTTT.

The chain uses TRBV6-5 and TRBJ1-6; 9 nucleotides agree with TRBD1. This CDR3 has 14 residues. With V trimmed by 6 bases and J by 8 bases, 5 bases remained unmatched. CDR1 and CDR2 from the germline V gene are MNHEY and SVGAGI. Written as DNA, the CDR3 is TGTGCCAGCAGCCTTCGGACAGGGGATTCACCCCTCCACTTT. Translation gives CASSLRTGDSPLHF.

This rearrangement joins TRBV7-8 to TRBJ2-7; D ambiguous. The germline gives CDR1 SGHVS, CDR2 FQNEAQ. The V end lost 0 bases, the J end lost 3 bases, and 6 bases lay between the germline ends. CDR3 length: 13 amino acids. The CDR3 DNA follows: TGTGCCAGCAGCTTAGCTGCGAACTACGAGCAGTACTTC. Its protein is CASSLAANYEQYF.

The J gene is TRBJ1-2, the V gene TRBV6-2 or TRBV6-3; 7 nucleotides line up with TRBD1. Germline V CDR1 and CDR2: MNHEY, SVGEGT. V was clipped by 4 bases and J by 5 bases; unmatched bases: 13. The length of the CDR3 is 16 residues. This CDR3 is CASSSHSTGFEYGYTF. CDR3 DNA: TGTGCCAGCAGTTCCCATTCGACAGGGTTCGAGTATGGCTACACCTTC.

The genes are TRBV11-2 and TRBJ1-4; the D is unclear. V lost 0 bases to trimming and J lost 4 bases, with 3 bases between them. CDR3 length: 13 residues. Germline values: CDR1 SGHAT, CDR2 FQNNGV. CDR3 in DNA: TGTGCCAGCAGCTTAGATCGTAATGAAAAACTGTTTTTT. It is translated as CASSLDRNEKLFF.

V gene TRBV3-1 (or the pseudogene TRBV3-2) combines with J gene TRBJ1-2, with 9 bases aligning to TRBD1. This CDR3 has 14 amino acids. The germline gives CDR1 LGHDT, CDR2 YNNKEL (reference sequence). V lost 7 bases, J lost 4 bases, and 7 bases stayed unmatched. This CDR3 is CASKQTGGGYGYTF. CDR3 bases: TGTGCCAGCAAACAGACAGGGGGTGGCTATGGCTACACCTTC.

The V gene is TRBV6-6, the J gene TRBJ2-7; 11 nucleotides line up with TRBD2. The CDR3 length is 15 residues. CDR1 and CDR2 (germline): MNHNY, SVGAGI (reference sequence). The V gene end was trimmed by 2 bases and the J gene end by 7 bases; junction bases not matched to a gene: 7. For the CDR3, the DNA is TGTGCCAGCAGTTACCCGACTAGCGGGGTCGGGGAGCAGTACTTC. Residues: CASSYPTSGVGEQYF.

This clone was seen a single time. The chain employs TRBV7-2 and TRBJ1-1, with 7 bases matching TRBD1. Germline CDR1 SGHTA, CDR2 FQGNSA. The trim removed 5 bases at V and 5 bases at J, leaving 8 bases unmatched. This CDR3 comprises 14 residues. The CDR3 region has the DNA TGTGCCAGCAGCAACCGCCAGGGGGGAACTGAAGCTTTCTTT. It codes for CASSNRQGGTEAFF.

This CDR3 reads CASSPHRAEQYF. In DNA form, the CDR3 reads TGTGCCAGCAGCCCTCACAGGGCCGAGCAGTACTTC. The rearrangement joins TRBV12-3 or TRBV12-4 to TRBJ2-7; tentatively, D is TRBD1 (6 bases). The V and J ends lost 6 bases and 6 bases respectively, with 12 bases between them. This CDR3 contains 12 residues.

V and J are TRBV6-6 and TRBJ1-4; 11 bases are a match to TRBD1. This CDR3 has 13 amino acids. J was trimmed by 11 bases and V by 6 bases; bases with no gene match: 5. Germline V gene sequence: CDR1 MNHNY, CDR2 SVGAGI (reference sequence). The CDR3 sequence: CASSRGQGDKLFF. CDR3 nucleotides: TGTGCCAGCAGCCGGGGACAGGGGGATAAACTGTTTTTT.

The rearrangement links TRBV2 to TRBJ1-1; 8 bases fit TRBD1. The CDR3 has 14 residues. Per the germline V gene, CDR1 is SNHLY and CDR2 is FYNNEI. V lost 2 bases and J lost 6; bases outside the gene matches: 5. CDR3 region: CASSELQGDAEAFF. In DNA, the CDR3 is TGTGCCAGCAGTGAACTACAGGGGGACGCTGAAGCTTTCTTT.

The chain joins TRBV5-8 to TRBJ2-7, with TRBD1 identical over 9 bases. Germline V gene sequence: CDR1 SGHTS, CDR2 YDEGEE. The CDR3 loop spans 15 amino acids. V lost 4 bases, J lost 1 base, and 6 bases stayed unmatched. The CDR3 nucleotides read TGTGCCAGCAGCCCGGGGACAGGGTGGTCCTACGAGCAGTACTTC. It specifies CASSPGTGWSYEQYF. Based on the CDR3 plus reference TRBV5-8 and TRBJ2-7, the full variable domain is EAGVTQSPTHLIKTRGQQATLRCSPISGHTSVYWYQQALGLGLQFLLWYDEGEERNRGNFPPRFSGRQFPNYSSELNVNALELEDSALYLCASSPGTGWSYEQYFGPGTRLTVT.

This sequence joins TRBV5-1 and TRBJ2-7; tentatively, D is TRBD1 (5 bases). The V gene lost 0 bases and the J gene lost 4 bases, with 11 bases spanning the gap. Germline values: CDR1 SGHRS, CDR2 YFSETQ. CDR3 length: 14 amino acids. CDR3 in amino acids: CASSLDRSPYEQYF. As DNA, the CDR3 is TGCGCCAGCAGCTTGGACAGGAGCCCTTACGAGCAGTACTTC.

This chain connects TRBV6-5 to TRBJ1-5; a weak D match, TRBD1 (5 bases). There are 13 residues in the CDR3. Germline-derived CDR1 and CDR2 are MNHEY and SVGAGI. V lost 8 bases and J lost 0, with 8 bases in between. This chain's CDR3 is CASGRGSNQPQHF. Here the CDR3 DNA reads TGTGCCAGCGGGAGGGGTAGCAATCAGCCCCAGCATTTT.

V and J are TRBV5-6 and TRBJ2-1; possible D gene TRBD1, 6 bases. Germline V gene data show CDR1 as SGHDT and CDR2 as YYEEEE. V was shortened by 6 bases and J by 2 bases, with 18 bases between the two germline ends. The CDR3 extends over 16 amino acids. The CDR3 DNA follows: TGTGCCAGCACCCTGGGGGTCGGACAGACCTACAATGAGCAGTTCTTC. Protein sequence: CASTLGVGQTYNEQFF.

The J gene is TRBJ2-1, the V gene TRBV3-1 (or the pseudogene TRBV3-2), with 13 nucleotides matching TRBD2. Trimming cost V 4 bases and J 6 bases; bases outside gene matches: 3. Per germline, CDR1 LGHDT and CDR2 YNNKEL (reference sequence). The CDR3 loop spans 15 amino acids. CDR3 sequence (DNA): TGTGCCAGCAGCCTTACTAGCGGGGGGGCCAATGAGCAGTTCTTC. As protein: CASSLTSGGANEQFF.

The V call is TRBV5-8, the J call TRBJ1-5, with unresolved D. Germline V gene lookup returns CDR1 SGHTS and CDR2 YDEGEE. This CDR3 region has 16 residues. V lost 0 bases, J lost 0 bases, and 10 bases lay in between. CDR3 bases: TGTGCCAGCAGCTTGGTTACGGTGAATAGCAATCAGCCCCAGCATTTT. It specifies CASSLVTVNSNQPQHF. Full variable domain (remainder filled in from reference TRBV5-8 and TRBJ1-5): EAGVTQSPTHLIKTRGQQATLRCSPISGHTSVYWYQQALGLGLQFLLWYDEGEERNRGNFPPRFSGRQFPNYSSELNVNALELEDSALYLCASSLVTVNSNQPQHFGDGTRLSIL.

V is TRBV7-2 and J is TRBJ1-1; D may be TRBD1 (5 bases). CDR1 is SGHTA, CDR2 FQGNSA, per germline. Between the trimmed V and J ends, which lost 5 bases and 0 bases, there was a span of 16 bases. The CDR3 sequence is 16 residues long. The CDR3 sequence: CASSPRLGHMNTEAFF. The CDR3, as DNA: TGTGCCAGCAGCCCTCGTCTAGGACACATGAACACTGAAGCTTTCTTT.

The chain has TRBV5-1 and TRBJ2-2; 7 bases match TRBD1. CDR3 length: 15 residues. Germline CDR1 SGHRS, CDR2 YFSETQ. J lost 5 bases, V lost 3 bases, and 7 bases had no gene match. Here the CDR3 reads CASSWRTGGTGELFF. DNA of the CDR3: TGCGCCAGCAGCTGGAGGACAGGTGGGACCGGGGAGCTGTTTTTT. Drawing the rest from reference TRBV5-1 and TRBJ2-2, the complete variable domain is KAGVTQTPRYLIKTRGQQVTLSCSPISGHRSVSWYQQTPGQGLQFLFEYFSETQRNKGNFPGRFSGRQFSNSRSEMNVSTLELGDSALYLCASSWRTGGTGELFFGEGSRLTVL.

The gene calls are TRBV5-5 and TRBJ2-5; 8 positions agree with TRBD2. CDR1 and CDR2 (germline): SGHKS, YYEKEE (reference sequence). The CDR3 is made up of 16 amino acids. After removal of 0 bases from V and 4 bases from J, the junction contained 8 bases not matched to a gene. The CDR3 region is CASSLEAGGPPETQYF. The CDR3 DNA sequence: TGTGCCAGCAGCTTGGAGGCGGGGGGACCACCAGAGACCCAGTACTTC.

The V and J genes are TRBV20-1 and TRBJ1-1; the D is unclear. This CDR3 region has 11 residues. Germline CDR1 is DFQATT and CDR2 is SNEGSKA (reference sequence). V lost 5 bases and J lost 2, with 6 bases in between. The CDR3 sequence is CSALLNTEAFF. CDR3 sequence (DNA): TGCAGTGCTCTCCTTAACACTGAAGCTTTCTTT.

V gene TRBV2 combines with J gene TRBJ1-4; TRBD1 is a possible D gene (6 bases). There are 14 residues in the CDR3. Deletions cut 5 bases from V and 7 bases from J, with 14 bases between. Germline V gene data show CDR1 as SNHLY and CDR2 as FYNNEI. This CDR3 is CASSIQGSGEKLFF. The CDR3 DNA reads as TGTGCCAGCAGTATACAGGGTTCTGGTGAAAAACTGTTTTTT.

This chain's CDR3 is CASSPSGWGGYGYTF. DNA for the CDR3: TGTGCCAGCTCACCGAGCGGGTGGGGTGGTTATGGCTACACCTTC. The chain has TRBV18 and TRBJ1-2; D unresolved. The CDR3 is made up of 15 amino acids. Germline V lookup: CDR1 KGHSH, CDR2 LQKENI. The V end lost 3 bases, the J end lost 5 bases, and 16 bases lay between the germline ends.